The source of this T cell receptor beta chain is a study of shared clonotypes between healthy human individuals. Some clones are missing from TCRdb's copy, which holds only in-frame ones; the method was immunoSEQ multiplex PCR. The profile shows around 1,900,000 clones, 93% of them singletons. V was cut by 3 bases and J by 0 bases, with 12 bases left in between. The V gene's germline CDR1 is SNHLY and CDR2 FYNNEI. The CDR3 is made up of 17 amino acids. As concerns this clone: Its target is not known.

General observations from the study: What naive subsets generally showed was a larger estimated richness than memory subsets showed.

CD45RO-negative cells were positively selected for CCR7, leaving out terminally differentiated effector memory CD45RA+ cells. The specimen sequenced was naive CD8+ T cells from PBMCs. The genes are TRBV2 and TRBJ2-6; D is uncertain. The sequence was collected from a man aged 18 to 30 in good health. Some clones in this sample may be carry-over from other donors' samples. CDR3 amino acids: CASSDDRDASGANVLTF. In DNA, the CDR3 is TGTGCCAGCAGTGACGATAGGGATGCCTCTGGGGCCAACGTCCTGACTTTC.